This T cell receptor beta chain was identified in a study of T cell changes during pregnancy in multiple sclerosis. Assay: immunoSEQ multiplex PCR; the TCRdb copy retains only in-frame clones and omits some. The data show approximately 13,000 clones, 90% seen once. The table lists this clone with a few counts. This CDR3 is built from 14 residues. Losses at the gene ends were 1 base for V and 3 bases for J; bases not matched to a gene: 3. Germline V gives CDR1 MNHNS, CDR2 SASEGT. J is TRBJ2-7 and V is TRBV6-1; 7 nucleotides align to TRBD2. The receptor comes from a female donor in good health, enrolled as a control in a pregnancy study. The sequenced sample was CD8+ T cells from peripheral blood mononuclear cells, obtained after pregnancy. The CDR3 region has the DNA TGTGCCAGCAGTGAAGGCGGGAGTTACTACGAGCAGTACTTC. It is translated as CASSEGGSYYEQYF.